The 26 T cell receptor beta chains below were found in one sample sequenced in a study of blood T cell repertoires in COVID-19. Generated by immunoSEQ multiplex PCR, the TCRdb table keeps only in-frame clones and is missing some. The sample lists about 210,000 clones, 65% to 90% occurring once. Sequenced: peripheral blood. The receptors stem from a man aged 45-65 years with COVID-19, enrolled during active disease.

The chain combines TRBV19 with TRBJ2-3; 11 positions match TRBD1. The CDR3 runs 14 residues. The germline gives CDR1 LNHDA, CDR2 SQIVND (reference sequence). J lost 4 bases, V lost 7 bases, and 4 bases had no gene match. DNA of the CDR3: TGTGCCAGTACAAGGACAGGGGGCGCAGATACGCAGTATTTT. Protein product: CASTRTGGADTQYF.

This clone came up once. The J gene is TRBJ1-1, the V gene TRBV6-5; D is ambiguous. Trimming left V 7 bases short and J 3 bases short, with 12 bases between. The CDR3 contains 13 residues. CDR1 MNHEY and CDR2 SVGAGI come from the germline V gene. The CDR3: CASKYGVDTEAFF. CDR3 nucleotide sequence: TGTGCCAGCAAATACGGGGTAGACACTGAAGCTTTCTTT.

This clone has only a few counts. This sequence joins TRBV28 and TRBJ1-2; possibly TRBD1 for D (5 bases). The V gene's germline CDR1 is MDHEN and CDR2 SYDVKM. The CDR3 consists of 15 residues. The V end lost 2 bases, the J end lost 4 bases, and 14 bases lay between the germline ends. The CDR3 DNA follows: TGTGCCAGCAGTTTAACAAGCCAGGGCGTCTATGGCTACACCTTC. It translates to CASSLTSQGVYGYTF.

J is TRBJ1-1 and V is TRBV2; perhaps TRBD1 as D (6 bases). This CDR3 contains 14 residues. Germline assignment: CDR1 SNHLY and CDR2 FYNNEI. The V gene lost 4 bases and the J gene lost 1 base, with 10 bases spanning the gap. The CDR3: CASSATGTNTEAFF. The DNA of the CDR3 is TGTGCCAGCAGTGCCACAGGGACGAACACTGAAGCTTTCTTT.

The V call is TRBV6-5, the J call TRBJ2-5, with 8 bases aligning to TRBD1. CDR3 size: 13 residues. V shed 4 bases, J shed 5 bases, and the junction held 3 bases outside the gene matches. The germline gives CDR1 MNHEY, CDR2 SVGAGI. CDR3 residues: CASSSQGAETQYF. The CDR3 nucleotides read TGTGCCAGCAGTTCCCAGGGGGCGGAGACCCAGTACTTC.

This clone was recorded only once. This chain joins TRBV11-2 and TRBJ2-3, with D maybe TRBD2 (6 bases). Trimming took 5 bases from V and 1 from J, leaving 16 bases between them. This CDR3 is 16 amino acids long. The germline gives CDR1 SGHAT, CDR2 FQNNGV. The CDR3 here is CASSPLRTGGTDTQYF. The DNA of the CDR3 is TGTGCCAGCAGCCCTCTAAGAACGGGGGGCACAGATACGCAGTATTTT.

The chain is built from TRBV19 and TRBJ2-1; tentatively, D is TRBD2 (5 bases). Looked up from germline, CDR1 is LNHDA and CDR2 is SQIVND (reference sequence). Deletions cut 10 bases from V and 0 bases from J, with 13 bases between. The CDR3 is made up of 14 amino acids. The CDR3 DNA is TGTGCCACGAAGCGGTCAAGCTCCTACAATGAGCAGTTCTTC. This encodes CATKRSSSYNEQFF.

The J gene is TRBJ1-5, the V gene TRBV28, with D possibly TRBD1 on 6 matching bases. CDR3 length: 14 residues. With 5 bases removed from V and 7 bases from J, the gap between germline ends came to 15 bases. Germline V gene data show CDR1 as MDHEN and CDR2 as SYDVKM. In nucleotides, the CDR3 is TGTGCCAGCAGTCGAGCCAGGGGTCTCCAGCCCCAGCATTTT. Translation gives CASSRARGLQPQHF.

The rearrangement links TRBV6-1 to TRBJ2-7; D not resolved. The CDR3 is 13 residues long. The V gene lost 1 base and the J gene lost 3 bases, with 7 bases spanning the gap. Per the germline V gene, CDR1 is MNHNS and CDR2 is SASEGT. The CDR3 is CASSEVQDYEQYF. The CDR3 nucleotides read TGTGCCAGCAGTGAAGTTCAGGACTACGAGCAGTACTTC.

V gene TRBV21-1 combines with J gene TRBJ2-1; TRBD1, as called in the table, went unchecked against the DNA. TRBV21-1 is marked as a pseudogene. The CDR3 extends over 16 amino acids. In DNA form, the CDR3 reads TGTGCCAGCAGCAACTCAGGGGGCGGCCCCTACAATGAGCAGTTCTTC. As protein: CASSNSGGGPYNEQFF.

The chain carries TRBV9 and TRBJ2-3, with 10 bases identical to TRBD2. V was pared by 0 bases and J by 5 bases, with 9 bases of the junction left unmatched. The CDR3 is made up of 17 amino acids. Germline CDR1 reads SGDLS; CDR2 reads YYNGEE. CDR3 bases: TGTGCCAGCAGCGTAGGGTACAGCGGGGGGGCCAGAGATACGCAGTATTTT. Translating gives CASSVGYSGGARDTQYF.

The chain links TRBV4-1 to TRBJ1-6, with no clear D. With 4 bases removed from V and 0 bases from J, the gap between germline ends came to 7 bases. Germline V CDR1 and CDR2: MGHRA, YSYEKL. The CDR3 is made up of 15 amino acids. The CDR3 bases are TGCGCCAGCAGCCTAATTAGCTCCTATAATTCACCCCTCCACTTT. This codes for CASSLISSYNSPLHF.

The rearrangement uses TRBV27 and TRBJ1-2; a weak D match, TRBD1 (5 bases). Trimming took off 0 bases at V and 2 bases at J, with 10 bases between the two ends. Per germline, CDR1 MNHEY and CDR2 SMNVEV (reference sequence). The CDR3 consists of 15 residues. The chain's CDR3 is CASSLSAGLNYGYTF. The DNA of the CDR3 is TGTGCCAGCAGTTTATCGGCAGGGTTGAACTATGGCTACACCTTC.

The CDR3 reads CATSRTGTWDTEAFF. The CDR3 nucleotides are TGTGCCACCAGCAGAACTGGGACATGGGACACTGAAGCTTTCTTT. The gene calls are TRBV15 and TRBJ1-1; possibly TRBD1 for D (6 bases). CDR3 length: 15 residues. Germline CDR1 is LNHNV and CDR2 is YYDKDF (reference sequence). The V and J ends lost 2 bases and 3 bases respectively, with 13 bases between them.

The CDR3 DNA reads TGTGCCAGCAGCTTGGGCAGGGGGCTTTCTGGAAACACCATATATTTT. Translated: CASSLGRGLSGNTIYF. This chain connects TRBV5-5 to TRBJ1-3; 8 bases agree with TRBD1. Germline V CDR1 and CDR2: SGHKS, YYEKEE (reference sequence). The CDR3 is 16 residues long. Trimming removed 0 bases from V and 1 base from J; junction bases left unmatched: 3.

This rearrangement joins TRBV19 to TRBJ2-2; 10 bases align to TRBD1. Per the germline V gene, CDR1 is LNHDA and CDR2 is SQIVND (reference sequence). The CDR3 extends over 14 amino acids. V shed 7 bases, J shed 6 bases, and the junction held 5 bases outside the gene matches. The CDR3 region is CASTRTGGAGELFF. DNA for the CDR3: TGTGCCAGTACCAGGACAGGGGGGGCCGGGGAGCTGTTTTTT. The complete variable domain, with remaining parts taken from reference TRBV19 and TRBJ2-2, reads DGGITQSPKYLFRKEGQNVTLSCEQNLNHDAMYWYRQDPGQGLRLIYYSQIVNDFQKGDIAEGYSVSREKKESFPLTVTSAQKNPTAFYLCASTRTGGAGELFFGEGSRLTVL.

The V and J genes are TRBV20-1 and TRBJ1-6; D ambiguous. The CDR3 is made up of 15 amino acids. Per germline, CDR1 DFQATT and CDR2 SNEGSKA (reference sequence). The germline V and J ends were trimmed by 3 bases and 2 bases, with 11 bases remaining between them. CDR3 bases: TGCAGTGCTAGTGGAGGGCTACCCTATAATTCACCCCTCCACTTT. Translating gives CSASGGLPYNSPLHF.

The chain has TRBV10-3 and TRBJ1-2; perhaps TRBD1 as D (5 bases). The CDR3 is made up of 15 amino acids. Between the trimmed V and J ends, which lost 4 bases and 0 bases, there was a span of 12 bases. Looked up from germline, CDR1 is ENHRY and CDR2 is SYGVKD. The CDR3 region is CAISGGDQANYGYTF. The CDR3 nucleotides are TGTGCCATCAGTGGGGGGGATCAAGCTAACTATGGCTACACCTTC.

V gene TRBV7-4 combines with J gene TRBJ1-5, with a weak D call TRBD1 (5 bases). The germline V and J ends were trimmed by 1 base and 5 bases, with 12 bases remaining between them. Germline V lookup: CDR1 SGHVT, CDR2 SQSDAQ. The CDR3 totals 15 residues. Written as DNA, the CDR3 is TGTGCCAGCAGCTTAGGAGGACAAGGGGATCAGCCCCAGCATTTT. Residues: CASSLGGQGDQPQHF.

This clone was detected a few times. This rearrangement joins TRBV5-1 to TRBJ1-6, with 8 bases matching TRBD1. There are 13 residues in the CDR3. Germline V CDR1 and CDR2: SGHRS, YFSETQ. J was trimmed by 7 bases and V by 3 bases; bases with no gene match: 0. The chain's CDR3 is CASSWTGNSPLHF. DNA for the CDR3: TGCGCCAGCAGCTGGACAGGGAATTCACCCCTCCACTTT.

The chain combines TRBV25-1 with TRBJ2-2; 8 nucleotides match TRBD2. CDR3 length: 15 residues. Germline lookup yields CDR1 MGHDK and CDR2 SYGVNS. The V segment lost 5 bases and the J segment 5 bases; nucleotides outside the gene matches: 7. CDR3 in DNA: TGTGCCAGCAGTAGAGCGGGGGCCGGTACCGGGGAGCTGTTTTTT. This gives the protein CASSRAGAGTGELFF.

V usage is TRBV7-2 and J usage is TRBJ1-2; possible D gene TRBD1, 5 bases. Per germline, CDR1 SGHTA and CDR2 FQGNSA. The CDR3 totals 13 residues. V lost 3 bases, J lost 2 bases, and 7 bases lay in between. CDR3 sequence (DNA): TGTGCCAGCAGCTTCGGGGGAAACTATGGCTACACCTTC. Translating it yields CASSFGGNYGYTF.

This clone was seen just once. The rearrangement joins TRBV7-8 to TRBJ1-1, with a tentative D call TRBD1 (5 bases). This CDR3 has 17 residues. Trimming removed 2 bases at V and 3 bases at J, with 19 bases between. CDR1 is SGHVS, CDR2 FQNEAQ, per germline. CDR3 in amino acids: CASSLYGVTGMYTEAFF. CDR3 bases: TGTGCCAGCAGCTTATATGGCGTAACAGGCATGTACACTGAAGCTTTCTTT. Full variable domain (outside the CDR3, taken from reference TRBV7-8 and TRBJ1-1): GAGVSQSPRYKVAKRGQDVALRCDPISGHVSLFWYQQALGQGPEFLTYFQNEAQLDKSGLPSDRFFAERPEGSVSTLKIQRTQQEDSAVYLCASSLYGVTGMYTEAFFGQGTRLTVV.

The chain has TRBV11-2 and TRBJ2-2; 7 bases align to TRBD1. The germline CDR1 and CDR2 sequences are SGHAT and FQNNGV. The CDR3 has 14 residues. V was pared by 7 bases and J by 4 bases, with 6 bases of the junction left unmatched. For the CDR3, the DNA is TGTGCCAGCATCAAAACAGGGGTCACCGGGGAGCTGTTTTTT. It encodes CASIKTGVTGELFF.

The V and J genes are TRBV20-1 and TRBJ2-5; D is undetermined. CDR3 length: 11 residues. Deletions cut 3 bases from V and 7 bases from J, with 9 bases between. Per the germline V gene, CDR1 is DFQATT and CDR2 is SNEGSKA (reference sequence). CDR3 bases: TGCAGTGCTAGTCCCTCCCTGACCCAGTACTTC. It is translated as CSASPSLTQYF.

As DNA, the CDR3 is TGTGCCAGCAGCCTTACCGGGTTGTACGAGCAGTACTTC. Amino acids: CASSLTGLYEQYF. The chain combines TRBV12-3 or TRBV12-4 with TRBJ2-7; no reliable D call. The CDR3 has 13 amino acids. Deletions cut 6 bases from V and 4 bases from J, with 13 bases between.